This TCR beta chain came from a study of early T cells in non-severe SARS-CoV-2 infection (dated by TCRdb to the early 2020s). Notes on the research overall: Because TCR sequencing relied on bulk RNA taken from unsorted whole blood, pairing of alpha and beta chains was not possible. Paper-wide results and their limitations: VDJdb matching was skewed toward anti-spike CD8 responses, so virus-specific expansions were likely underestimated and private and CD4 specificities were missed.

Libraries were built with 5' RACE. Data came from a NextSeq 500. The TCR library protocol attached unique molecular identifiers to individual cDNA molecules to correct for sequencing error and PCR bias. TCR alpha and beta chains were both sequenced, and the abundances of alpha and beta sequences in each sample were closely correlated with each other. Under the source paper's analysis protocol: Decombinator V4 was used to annotate TCR sequences for V gene, J gene and CDR3. TCRs were defined as expanded if a significant change between any two time points was detected under a Poisson model with p below 0.0001. Abundances of TCRs were expressed as counts per million after normalisation to the total number of TCRs sequenced in each sample. MAIT TCRs were defined by TRAV1-2 paired with TRAJ12, TRAJ20 or TRAJ33, and iNKT TCRs by TRAV10 paired with TRAJ18. A search of VDJdb, accessed on 1 November 2021, was run for TCRs annotated to CMV, EBV and SARS-CoV-2, with TCRs annotated for multiple antigens excluded. TCRdb trimmed the raw reads at Q25, called clones with MiXCR and kept productive beta chains. Rows with one shared CDR3 protein collapse into an entry with the most common genes and DNA. These V and J calls originate from TCRdb's pipeline instead of the authors' own analysis. Counted in this sample were 80,000 or so distinct CDR3 sequences; approximately 12% of them appeared once. The top ten constitute around 3.6% of the sample.

Sequences DFQATT (CDR1) and SNEGSKA (CDR2) are obtained from the germline V gene (reference sequence). Relative to germline, V is missing 4 bases and J is missing 6 bases, with 2 bases of the junction outside any gene match. The CDR3 goes from the cysteine to the phenylalanine over 14 residues. Only CDR3 DNA remains: 42 bases, in frame from the first base. Many counts were recorded for this clonotype. Its recognized antigen is unknown. Within one base of it there is no much larger clone, and no base qualities were kept. Set within a cohort of healthcare workers in London, UK, this nested case-control study involved weekly PCR testing of nasopharyngeal swabs along with blood sampling. Healthcare workers were recruited between 23 and 31 March 2020, during the week of the UK lockdown, and were followed weekly for up to roughly 15 weeks.

The source of this sequence is an adult who was a healthcare worker with PCR-confirmed SARS-CoV-2 infection or an uninfected control (not recorded which). The specimen sequenced was whole blood. The chain employs TRBV20-1 and TRBJ2-1; TRBD2 agrees with 14 junctional bases. The CDR3 here reads CSATGLAGVNEQFF. Here is the DNA: TGCAGTGCTACGGGACTAGCGGGAGTCAATGAGCAGTTCTTC.